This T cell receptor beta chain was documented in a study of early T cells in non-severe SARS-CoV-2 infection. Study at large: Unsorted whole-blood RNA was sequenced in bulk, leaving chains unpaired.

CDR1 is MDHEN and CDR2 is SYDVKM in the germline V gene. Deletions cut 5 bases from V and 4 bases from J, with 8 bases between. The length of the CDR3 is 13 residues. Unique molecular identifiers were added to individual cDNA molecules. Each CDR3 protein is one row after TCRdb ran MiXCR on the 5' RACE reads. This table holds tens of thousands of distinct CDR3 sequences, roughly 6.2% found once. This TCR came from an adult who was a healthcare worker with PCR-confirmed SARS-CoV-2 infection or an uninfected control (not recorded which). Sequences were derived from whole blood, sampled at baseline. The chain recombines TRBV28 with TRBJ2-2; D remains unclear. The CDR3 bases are TGTGCCAGCAGTCCTCCAGTCACCGGGGAGCTGTTTTTT. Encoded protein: CASSPPVTGELFF.